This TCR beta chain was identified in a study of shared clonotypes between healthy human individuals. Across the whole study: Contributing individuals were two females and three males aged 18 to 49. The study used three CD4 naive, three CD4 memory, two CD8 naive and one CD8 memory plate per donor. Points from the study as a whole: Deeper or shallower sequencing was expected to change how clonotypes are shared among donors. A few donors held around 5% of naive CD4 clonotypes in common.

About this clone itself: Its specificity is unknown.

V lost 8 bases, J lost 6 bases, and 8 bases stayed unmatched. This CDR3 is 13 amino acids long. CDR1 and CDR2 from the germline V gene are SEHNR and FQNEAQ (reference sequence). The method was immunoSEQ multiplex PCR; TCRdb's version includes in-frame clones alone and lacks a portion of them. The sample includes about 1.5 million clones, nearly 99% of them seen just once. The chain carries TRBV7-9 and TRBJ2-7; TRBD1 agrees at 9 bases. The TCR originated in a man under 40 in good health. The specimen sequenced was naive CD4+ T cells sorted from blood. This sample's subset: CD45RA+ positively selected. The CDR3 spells CASVQGARGEQYF. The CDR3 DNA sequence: TGTGCCAGCGTACAGGGGGCGCGGGGCGAGCAGTACTTC.